This T cell receptor beta chain was identified during a study of PD-1 blockade in classical Hodgkin lymphoma (dated by TCRdb to the early 2020s). In the study overall: Nivolumab dosing was 3 mg/kg intravenously every 2 weeks, continuing until either disease progression or unacceptable toxicity. A peripheral blood immune signature of response to PD-1 blockade in classical Hodgkin lymphoma was defined using TCR beta sequencing and CyTOF.

Interpreted using the paper, the time point label stands for: cycle 2 day 1 (C2D1) of nivolumab. Every trial patient had relapsed following autologous stem cell transplantation, and prior brentuximab vedotin exposure was what differed among cohorts A, B and C. The trial cohort included around 60 patients with relapsed/refractory classical Hodgkin lymphoma, and each patient had a best overall response of complete response, partial response or progressive disease. Single-agent nivolumab was administered to trial patients in the multi-cohort phase II CheckMate 205 trial. Best overall response was determined by an independent review committee according to the 2007 International Working Group response criteria. Trial PBMCs were collected immediately before nivolumab initiation (C1D1) and during therapy at cycle 2 day 1 and cycle 4 day 1. After peripheral blood was drawn into 8 mL Vacutainer Cell Preparation Tubes, PBMCs were isolated by centrifugation and then cryopreserved.

The Qiagen DNeasy kit was used to extract genomic DNA from unsorted PBMCs and from the negatively selected CD4+ and CD8+ fractions. TCR beta CDR3 regions were subjected to amplification by immunoSEQ multiplex PCR with primers that anneal to V and J segments. A synthetic immune receptor repertoire was used to minimize amplification bias, and any residual bias was removed computationally once sequencing was done. The study's processing was this. Repertoire diversity was quantified as the Shannon entropy index using custom Python scripts. Unsorted, CD4+ and CD8+ repertoires were examined separately, except in combined analyses, for which CD4+ and CD8+ sequences were merged in silico. A clone was considered expanded if an increase in frequency of at least 2-fold after treatment relative to C1D1 was found, and a pseudocount of 0.5 was applied to clones undetected at baseline. Singleton clones were defined as clones with 0 or 1 copy at C1D1, and non-singleton clones were defined as clones with 2 or more copies. Clones expanded in unsorted samples were assigned a CD4+, CD8+ or unknown annotation through matching of protein sequences in sorted samples from the same patient. Wilcoxon tests were applied to paired samples to test diversity changes from C1D1 to C4D1. The immuneACCESS repertoire file appears here via TCRdb, limited to in-frame rearrangements. These files lack a portion of the clones; in checked studies, under half of the deficit traces to unresolved V genes, and the cause of the others is not known. That table supplies the V and J calls and clone size; D and trimming were determined from the DNA. Across this sample there are 20,000 to 30,000 clones, with 65% to 80% seen only once. About 8.6% of the sample goes to the ten largest clones.

On this clone itself: Its antigen is unknown. There are no base qualities to consult, and no much larger clone falls within one base.

Overall results and qualifications from the work: Baseline TCR diversity was reported to be lower in newly diagnosed patients than in healthy donors and to be lower still in relapsed/refractory patients. The study covered only a single clinical trial cohort, and the causes of the repertoire differences, possibly disease activity or prior therapy, were still not defined. A significant rise by C4D1 was seen in CD4+ but not CD8+ TCR diversity (p=0.0027 vs p=0.16), with the rise being most apparent in complete responders (p=0.02). Trial patients achieving complete response had baseline diversity similar to newly diagnosed patients, whereas partial responders and progressors had significantly lower diversity. Patients starting nivolumab less than 1 year after ASCT had lower diversity and were excluded from later analyses to avoid confounding by immune reconstitution.

The CDR3 starts with the cysteine, ends with the phenylalanine, and has 12 residues. Just the 36-base CDR3 DNA is kept, in frame starting at base 1. Looking up the germline V gene yields CDR1 MDHEN and CDR2 SYDVKM. Trimming takes 3 bases from V and 8 bases from J, and the germline ends sit 10 bases apart. The sample in question was peripheral blood mononuclear cells (PBMCs), obtained before the second cycle of nivolumab. The receptor's source is a human donor with classical Hodgkin lymphoma. The chain was built from TRBV28 and TRBJ1-1; the D segment cannot be called with confidence. In nucleotides, the sequence is TGTGCCAGCAGTTTGACGTGGAGGGAAGCTTTCTTT. Its product reads: CASSLTWREAFF. Where the CDR3 stops, the reference TRBV28 and TRBJ1-1 genes take over; the full variable domain is DVKVTQSSRYLVKRTGEKVFLECVQDMDHENMFWYRQDPGLGLRLIYFSYDVKMKEKGDIPEGYSVSREKKERFSLILESASTNQTSMYLCASSLTWREAFFGQGTRLTVV.